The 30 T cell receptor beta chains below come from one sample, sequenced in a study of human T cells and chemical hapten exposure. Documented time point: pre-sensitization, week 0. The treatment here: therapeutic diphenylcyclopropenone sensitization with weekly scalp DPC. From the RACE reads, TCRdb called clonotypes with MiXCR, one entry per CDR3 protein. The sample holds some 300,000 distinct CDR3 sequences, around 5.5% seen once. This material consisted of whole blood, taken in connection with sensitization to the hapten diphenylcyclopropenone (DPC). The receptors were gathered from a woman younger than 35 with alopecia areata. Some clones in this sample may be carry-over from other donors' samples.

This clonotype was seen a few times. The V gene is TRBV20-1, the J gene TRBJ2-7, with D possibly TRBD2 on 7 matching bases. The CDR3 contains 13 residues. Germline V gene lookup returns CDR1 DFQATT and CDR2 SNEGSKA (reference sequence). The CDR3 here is CSGAGAHDYEQYF. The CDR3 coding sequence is TGCAGCGGGGCGGGGGCCCATGACTACGAGCAGTACTTC.

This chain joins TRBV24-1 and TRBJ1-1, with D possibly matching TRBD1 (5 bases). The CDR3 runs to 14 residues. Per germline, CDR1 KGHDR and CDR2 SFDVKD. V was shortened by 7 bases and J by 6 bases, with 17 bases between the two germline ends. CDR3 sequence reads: CATRAPGRMAEAFF. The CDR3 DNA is TGTGCCACCAGGGCACCGGGGCGGATGGCTGAAGCTTTCTTT.

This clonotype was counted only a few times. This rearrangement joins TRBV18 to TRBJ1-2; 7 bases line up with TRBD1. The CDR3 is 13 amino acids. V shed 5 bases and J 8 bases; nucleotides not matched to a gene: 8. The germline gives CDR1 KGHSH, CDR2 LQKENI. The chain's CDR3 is CASSMGQLQGYTF. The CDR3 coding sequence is TGTGCCAGCTCAATGGGACAGTTGCAGGGCTACACCTTC.

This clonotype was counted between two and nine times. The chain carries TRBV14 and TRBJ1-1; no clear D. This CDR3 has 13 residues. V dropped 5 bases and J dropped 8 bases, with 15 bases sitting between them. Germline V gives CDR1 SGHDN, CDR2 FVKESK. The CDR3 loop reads CASSYQGRTEAFF. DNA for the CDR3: TGTGCCAGCAGCTACCAAGGACGGACGGAAGCTTTCTTT.

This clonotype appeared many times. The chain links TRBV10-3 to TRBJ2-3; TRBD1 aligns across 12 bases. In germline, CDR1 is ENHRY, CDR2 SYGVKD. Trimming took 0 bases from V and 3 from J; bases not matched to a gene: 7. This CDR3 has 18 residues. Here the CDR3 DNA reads TGTGCCATCAGTGAGTCGAGGGGACAGGGGGCGAGGACAGATACGCAGTATTTT. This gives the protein CAISESRGQGARTDTQYF.

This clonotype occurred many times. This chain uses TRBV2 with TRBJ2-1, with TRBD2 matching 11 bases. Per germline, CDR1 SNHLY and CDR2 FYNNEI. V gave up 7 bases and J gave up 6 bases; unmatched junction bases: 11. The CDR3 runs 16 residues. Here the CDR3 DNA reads TGTGCCAGCAAGTCTAGGCTAGCGGGGGGCACCAATGAGCAGTTCTTC. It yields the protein CASKSRLAGGTNEQFF.

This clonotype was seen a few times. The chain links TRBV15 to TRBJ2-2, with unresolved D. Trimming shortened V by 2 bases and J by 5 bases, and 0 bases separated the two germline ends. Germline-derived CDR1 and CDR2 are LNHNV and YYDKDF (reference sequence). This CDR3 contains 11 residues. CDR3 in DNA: TGTGCCACCAGCAGAACCGGGGAGCTGTTTTTT. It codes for CATSRTGELFF.

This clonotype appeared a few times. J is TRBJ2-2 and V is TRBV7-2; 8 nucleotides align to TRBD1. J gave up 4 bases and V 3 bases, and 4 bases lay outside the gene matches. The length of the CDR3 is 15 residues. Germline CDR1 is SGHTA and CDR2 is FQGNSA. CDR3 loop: CASSLDRAATGELFF. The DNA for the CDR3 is TGTGCCAGCAGCTTGGACAGGGCGGCCACCGGGGAGCTGTTTTTT.

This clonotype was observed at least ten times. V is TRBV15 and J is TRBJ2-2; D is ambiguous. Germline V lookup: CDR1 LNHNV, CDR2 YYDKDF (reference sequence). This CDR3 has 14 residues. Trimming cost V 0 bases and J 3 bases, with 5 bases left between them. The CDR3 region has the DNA TGTGCCACCAGCAGAGATTTGGACACCGGGGAGCTGTTTTTT. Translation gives CATSRDLDTGELFF.

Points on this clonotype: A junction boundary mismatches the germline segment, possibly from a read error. The CDR3 DNA reads TGTGCTAGCAGCTTAGCAGGGGACAATGAGCAGTTCTTC. Protein sequence: CASSLAGDNEQFF. The V and J genes are TRBV7-7 and TRBJ2-1; a weak D match, TRBD1 (6 bases). The CDR3 spans 13 residues. Looked up from germline, CDR1 is SSHAT and CDR2 is FNYEAQ (reference sequence).

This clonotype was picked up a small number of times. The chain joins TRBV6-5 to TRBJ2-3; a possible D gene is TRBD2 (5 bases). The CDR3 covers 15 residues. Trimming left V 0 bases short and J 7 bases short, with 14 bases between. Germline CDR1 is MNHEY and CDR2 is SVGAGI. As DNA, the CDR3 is TGTGCCAGCAGTTACTCGAAAGGACTGCCCAATACGCAGTATTTT. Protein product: CASSYSKGLPNTQYF.

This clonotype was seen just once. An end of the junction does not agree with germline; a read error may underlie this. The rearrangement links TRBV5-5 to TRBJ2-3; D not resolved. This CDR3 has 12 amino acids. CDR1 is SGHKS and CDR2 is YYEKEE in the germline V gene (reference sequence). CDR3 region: CDSSTSTDTQYF. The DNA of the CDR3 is TGTGACAGCAGCACGAGCACAGATACGCAGTATTTT. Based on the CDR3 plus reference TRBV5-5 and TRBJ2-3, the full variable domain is DAGVTQSPTHLIKTRGQQVTLRCSPISGHKSVSWYQQVLGQGPQFIFQYYEKEERGRGNFPDRFSARQFPNYSSELNVNALLLGDSALYLCDSSTSTDTQYFGPGTRLTVL.

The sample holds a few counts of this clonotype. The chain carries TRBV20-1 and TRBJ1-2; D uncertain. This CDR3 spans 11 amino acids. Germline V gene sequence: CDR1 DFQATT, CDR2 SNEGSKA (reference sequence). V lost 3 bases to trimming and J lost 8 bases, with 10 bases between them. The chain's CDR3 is CSASVMEGYTF. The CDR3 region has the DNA TGCAGTGCTAGTGTAATGGAGGGCTACACCTTC.

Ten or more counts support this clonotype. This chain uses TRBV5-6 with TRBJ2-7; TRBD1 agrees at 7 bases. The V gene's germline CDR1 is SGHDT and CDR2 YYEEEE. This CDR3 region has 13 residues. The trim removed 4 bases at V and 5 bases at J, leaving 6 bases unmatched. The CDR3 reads CASSSRGSHEQYF. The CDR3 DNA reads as TGTGCCAGCAGCAGCAGGGGGAGCCACGAGCAGTACTTC. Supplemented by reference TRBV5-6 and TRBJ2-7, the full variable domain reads DAGVTQSPTHLIKTRGQQVTLRCSPKSGHDTVSWYQQALGQGPQFIFQYYEEEERQRGNFPDRFSGHQFPNYSSELNVNALLLGDSALYLCASSSRGSHEQYFGPGTRLTVT.

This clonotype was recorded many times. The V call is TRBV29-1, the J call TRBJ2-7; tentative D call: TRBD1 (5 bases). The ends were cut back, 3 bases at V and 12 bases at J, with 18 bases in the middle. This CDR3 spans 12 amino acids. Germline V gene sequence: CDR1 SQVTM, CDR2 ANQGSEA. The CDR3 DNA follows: TGCAGCGTTGACACTGGGGCACTACGTCGGTACTTC. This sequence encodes CSVDTGALRRYF.

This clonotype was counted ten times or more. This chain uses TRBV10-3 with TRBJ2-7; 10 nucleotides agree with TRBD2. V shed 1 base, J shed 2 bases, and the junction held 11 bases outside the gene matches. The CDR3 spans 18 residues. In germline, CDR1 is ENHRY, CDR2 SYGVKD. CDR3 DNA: TGTGCCATCAGTGAGTACGGTAGCGGGGGGTCCCAGGCCTACGAGCAGTACTTC. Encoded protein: CAISEYGSGGSQAYEQYF.

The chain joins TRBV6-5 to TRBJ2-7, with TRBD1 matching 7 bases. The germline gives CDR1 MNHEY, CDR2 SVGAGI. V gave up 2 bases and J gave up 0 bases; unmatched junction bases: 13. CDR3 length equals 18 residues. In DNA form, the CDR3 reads TGTGCCAGCAGTTACCAGAGCTCGACAGGGCGACCCTCCTACGAGCAGTACTTC. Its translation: CASSYQSSTGRPSYEQYF.

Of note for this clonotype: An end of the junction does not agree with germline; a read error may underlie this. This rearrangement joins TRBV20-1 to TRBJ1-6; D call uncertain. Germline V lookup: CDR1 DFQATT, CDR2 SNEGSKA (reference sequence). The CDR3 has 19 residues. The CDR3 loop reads CSARDQYSLLSSYNSPFHF. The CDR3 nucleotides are TGCAGTGCTAGAGATCAATACAGCCTGTTGAGCTCCTATAATTCACCCTTCCACTTT.

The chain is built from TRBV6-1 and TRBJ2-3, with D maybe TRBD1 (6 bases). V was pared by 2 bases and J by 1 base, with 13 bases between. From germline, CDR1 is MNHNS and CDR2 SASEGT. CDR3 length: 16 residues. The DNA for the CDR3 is TGTGCCAGCAGTGAACACCCGGCAGGGGGCACAGATACGCAGTATTTT. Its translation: CASSEHPAGGTDTQYF.

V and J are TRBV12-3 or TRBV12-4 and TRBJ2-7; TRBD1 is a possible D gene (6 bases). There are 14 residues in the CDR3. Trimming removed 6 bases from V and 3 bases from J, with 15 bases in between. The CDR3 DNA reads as TGTGCCAGCAGCCAGGACAGCCACCTCTACGAGCAGTACTTC. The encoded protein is CASSQDSHLYEQYF.

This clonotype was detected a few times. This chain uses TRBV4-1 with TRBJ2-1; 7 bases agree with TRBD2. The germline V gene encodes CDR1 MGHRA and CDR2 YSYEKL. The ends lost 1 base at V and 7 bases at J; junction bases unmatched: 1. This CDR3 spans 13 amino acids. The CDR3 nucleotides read TGCGCCAGCAGCCAAGGAGCGGGAAATGAGCAGTTCTTC. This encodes CASSQGAGNEQFF.

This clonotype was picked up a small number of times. CDR3 DNA: TGCGCCAGCAGCTCGAACCCGGACTATGGCTACACCTTC. The encoded protein is CASSSNPDYGYTF. V usage is TRBV5-1 and J usage is TRBJ1-2; D is unclear. This CDR3 spans 13 amino acids. Trimming removed 3 bases from V and 3 bases from J, with 9 bases in between. Germline-derived CDR1 and CDR2 are SGHRS and YFSETQ.

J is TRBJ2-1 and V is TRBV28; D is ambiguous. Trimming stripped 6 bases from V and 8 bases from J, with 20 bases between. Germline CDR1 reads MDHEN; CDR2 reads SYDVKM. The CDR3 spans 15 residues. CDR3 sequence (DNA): TGTGCCAGCAGCCCCGTCCTTTTCGCTCCCCATGAGCAGTTCTTC. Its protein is CASSPVLFAPHEQFF. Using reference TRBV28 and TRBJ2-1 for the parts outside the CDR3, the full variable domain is DVKVTQSSRYLVKRTGEKVFLECVQDMDHENMFWYRQDPGLGLRLIYFSYDVKMKEKGDIPEGYSVSREKKERFSLILESASTNQTSMYLCASSPVLFAPHEQFFGPGTRLTVL.

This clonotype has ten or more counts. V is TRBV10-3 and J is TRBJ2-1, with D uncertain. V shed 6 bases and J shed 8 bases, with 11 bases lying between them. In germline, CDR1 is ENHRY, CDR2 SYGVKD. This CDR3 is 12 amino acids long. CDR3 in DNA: TGTGCCATCAGCCAACGGGCGGATGAGCAGTTCTTC. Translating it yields CAISQRADEQFF.

The CDR3 loop reads CASSAASNNEKLFF. CDR3 sequence (DNA): TGTGCCAGCAGTGCCGCCAGCAATAATGAAAAACTGTTTTTT. V usage is TRBV6-2 or TRBV6-3 and J usage is TRBJ1-4; D remains unclear. Germline loops: CDR1 MNHEY, CDR2 SVGEGT. The CDR3 covers 14 residues. V lost 5 bases to trimming and J lost 4 bases, with 11 bases between them.

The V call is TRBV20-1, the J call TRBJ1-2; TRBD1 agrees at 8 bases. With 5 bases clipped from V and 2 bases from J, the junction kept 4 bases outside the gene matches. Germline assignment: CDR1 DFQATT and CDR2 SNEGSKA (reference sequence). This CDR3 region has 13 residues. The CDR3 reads CSAGQGQNYGYTF. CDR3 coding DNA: TGCAGTGCTGGACAGGGCCAGAACTATGGCTACACCTTC.

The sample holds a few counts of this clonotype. The CDR3 region is CASSLFNPSPYEQYF. The CDR3 DNA is TGTGCCAGCAGCTTGTTCAATCCCTCTCCCTACGAGCAGTACTTC. This chain connects TRBV7-2 to TRBJ2-7; no firm D call. CDR3 length: 15 residues. V was pared by 3 bases and J by 2 bases, with 14 bases between. From germline, CDR1 is SGHTA and CDR2 FQGNSA.

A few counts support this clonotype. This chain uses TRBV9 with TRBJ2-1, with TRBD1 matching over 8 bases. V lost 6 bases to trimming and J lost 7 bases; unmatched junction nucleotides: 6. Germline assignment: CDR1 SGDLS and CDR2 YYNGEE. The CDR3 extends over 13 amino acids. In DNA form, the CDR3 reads TGTGCCAGCAAGGGACAGGATAAAAATGAGCAGTTCTTC. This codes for CASKGQDKNEQFF.

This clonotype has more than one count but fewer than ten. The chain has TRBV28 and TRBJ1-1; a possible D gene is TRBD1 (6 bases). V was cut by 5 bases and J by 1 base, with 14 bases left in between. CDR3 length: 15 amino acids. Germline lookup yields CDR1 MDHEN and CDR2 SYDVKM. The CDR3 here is CASSPHRTANTEAFF. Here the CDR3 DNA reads TGTGCCAGCAGTCCGCACCGGACAGCGAACACTGAAGCTTTCTTT.

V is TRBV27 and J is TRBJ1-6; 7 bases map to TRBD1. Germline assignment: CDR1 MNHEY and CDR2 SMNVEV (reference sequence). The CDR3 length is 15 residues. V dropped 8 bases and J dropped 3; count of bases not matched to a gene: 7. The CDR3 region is CASQGVGNYNSPLHF. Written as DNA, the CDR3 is TGTGCCAGCCAGGGGGTAGGGAACTATAATTCACCCCTCCACTTT.